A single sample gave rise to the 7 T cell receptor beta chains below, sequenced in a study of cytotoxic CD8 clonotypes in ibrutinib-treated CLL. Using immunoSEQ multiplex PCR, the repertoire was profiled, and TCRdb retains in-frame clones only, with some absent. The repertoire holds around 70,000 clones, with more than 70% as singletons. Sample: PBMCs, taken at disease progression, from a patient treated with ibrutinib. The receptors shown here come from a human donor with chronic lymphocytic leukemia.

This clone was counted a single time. The chain's CDR3 is CASSLFRVLEQYF. CDR3 in DNA: TGTGCCAGCAGTTTATTCAGGGTCCTCGAGCAGTACTTC. The chain has TRBV28 and TRBJ2-7; D perhaps matches TRBD1 (5 bases). This CDR3 is built from 13 residues. Trimming cost V 1 base and J 6 bases, with 10 bases left between them. Germline CDR1 MDHEN, CDR2 SYDVKM.

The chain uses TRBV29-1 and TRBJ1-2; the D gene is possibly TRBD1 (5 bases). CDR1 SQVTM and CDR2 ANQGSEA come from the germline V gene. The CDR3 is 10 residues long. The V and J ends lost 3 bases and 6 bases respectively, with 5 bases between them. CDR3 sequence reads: CSVDRDGYTF. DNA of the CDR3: TGCAGCGTTGACAGGGATGGCTACACCTTC. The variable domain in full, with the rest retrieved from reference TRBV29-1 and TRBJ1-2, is SAVISQKPSRDICQRGTSLTIQCQVDSQVTMMFWYRQQPGQSLTLIATANQGSEATYESGFVIDKFPISRPNLTFSTLTVSNMSPEDSSIYLCSVDRDGYTFGSGTRLTVV.

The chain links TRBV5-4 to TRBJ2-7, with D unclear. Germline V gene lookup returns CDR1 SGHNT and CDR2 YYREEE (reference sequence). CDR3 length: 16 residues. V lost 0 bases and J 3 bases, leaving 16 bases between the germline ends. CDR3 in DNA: TGTGCCAGCAGCTTGGAAGGCACAGTGCTCTTCTACGAGCAGTACTTC. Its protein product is CASSLEGTVLFYEQYF.

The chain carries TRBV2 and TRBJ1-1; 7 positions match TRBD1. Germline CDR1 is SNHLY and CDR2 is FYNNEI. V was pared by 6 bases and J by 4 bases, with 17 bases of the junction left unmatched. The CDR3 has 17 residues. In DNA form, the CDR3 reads TGTGCCAGCAGCCCCGGGGTCGGCAGGGGGGGTGGCACTGAAGCTTTCTTT. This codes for CASSPGVGRGGGTEAFF. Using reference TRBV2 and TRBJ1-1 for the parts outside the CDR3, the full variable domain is EPEVTQTPSHQVTQMGQEVILRCVPISNHLYFYWYRQILGQKVEFLVSFYNNEISEKSEIFDDQFSVERPDGSNFTLKIRSTKLEDSAMYFCASSPGVGRGGGTEAFFGQGTRLTVV.

The CDR3 sequence: CASMEGLRTEAFF. The CDR3, as DNA: TGTGCCAGCATGGAGGGCTTAAGAACTGAAGCTTTCTTT. V is TRBV2 and J is TRBJ1-1; no firm D call. Trimming took 7 bases from V and 5 from J, leaving 14 bases between them. Germline CDR1 and CDR2: SNHLY and FYNNEI. CDR3 length equals 13 residues. The complete variable domain, with remaining parts taken from reference TRBV2 and TRBJ1-1, reads EPEVTQTPSHQVTQMGQEVILRCVPISNHLYFYWYRQILGQKVEFLVSFYNNEISEKSEIFDDQFSVERPDGSNFTLKIRSTKLEDSAMYFCASMEGLRTEAFFGQGTRLTVV.

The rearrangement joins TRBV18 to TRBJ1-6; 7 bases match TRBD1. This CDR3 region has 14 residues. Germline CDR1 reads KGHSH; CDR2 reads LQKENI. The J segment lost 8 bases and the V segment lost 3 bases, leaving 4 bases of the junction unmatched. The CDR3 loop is CASSPTDRDSPLHF. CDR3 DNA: TGTGCCAGCTCACCGACAGACAGGGATTCACCCCTCCACTTT.

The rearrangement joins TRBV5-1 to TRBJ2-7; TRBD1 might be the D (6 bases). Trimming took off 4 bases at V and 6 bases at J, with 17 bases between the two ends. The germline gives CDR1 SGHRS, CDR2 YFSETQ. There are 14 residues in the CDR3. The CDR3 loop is CASSIRDMGVEQYF. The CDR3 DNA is TGCGCCAGCAGCATCCGGGACATGGGCGTCGAGCAGTACTTC.